This is a list of T cell receptor beta chains from one sample in a study of Graves' ophthalmopathy and Graves' hyperthyroidism. A single record per CDR3 protein comes from TCRdb applying MiXCR to the multiplex PCR reads. This sample has 350,000 or so distinct CDR3 sequences, with 15% to 20% found just once. The sequencing input was peripheral blood. These receptors were collected from an adult man with Graves' ophthalmopathy. The CDR3 runs from the conserved cysteine through the conserved F or W. A D gene is named only where the DNA matches it firmly. Rows give clone size only sometimes, using once, few, many, or a class for an expanded clone.

DNA,CDR3,size,J,D,V
TGTGCCAGCAGTTTATCAGGGGGTTGGGACAAAAACATTCAGTACTTC,CASSLSGGWDKNIQYF,many,TRBJ2-4,NA,TRBV27
TGTGCCAGCAGTTACCATTCTAGCGCGTACGAGCAGTACTTC,CASSYHSSAYEQYF,many,TRBJ2-7,NA,TRBV6-2/TRBV6-3
TGTGCCAGCAGCGCTGGGACTAGCGGAGAAGAGACCCAGTACTTC,CASSAGTSGEETQYF,many,TRBJ2-5,TRBD2,TRBV7-9
TGTGCCAGCAGCCGGGACCTCCCGGACACTGAAGCTTTCTTT,CASSRDLPDTEAFF,many,TRBJ1-1,NA,TRBV5-8
TGCGCCAGCAGCCCCGAAACCCGTAATCAGCCCCAGCATTTT,CASSPETRNQPQHF,many,TRBJ1-5,NA,TRBV5-1
TGTGCCAGCAGCTTGGGCTGGACAGGGTCAGTCGAGCAGTACTTC,CASSLGWTGSVEQYF,many,TRBJ2-7,TRBD1,TRBV7-2
TGCAGCGTTGTAGCGAGTGGCACTGAAGCTTTCTTT,CSVVASGTEAFF,NA,TRBJ1-1,NA,TRBV29-1
TGTGCCAGCATGGCGGGAGCTTACAATGAGCAGTTCTTC,CASMAGAYNEQFF,many,TRBJ2-1,TRBD2,TRBV7-6
TGTGCCTGTCACCGGGGTATCAACTATGGCTACACCTTC,CACHRGINYGYTF,many,TRBJ1-2,NA,TRBV30
TGTGCCAGCAGTTACCTCGGACAGGGGCTGTACGAGCAGTACTTC,CASSYLGQGLYEQYF,few,TRBJ2-7,TRBD1,TRBV6-5
TGCAGCGTTGTAATAGGGGGGGGTCAGCCCCAGCATTTT,CSVVIGGGQPQHF,many,TRBJ1-5,NA,TRBV29-1
TGTGCCAGCAGCTTAAGCGGGTCGGTCACTGAAGCTTTCTTT,CASSLSGSVTEAFF,many,TRBJ1-1,NA,TRBV7-3
TGTGCCAGCAGCTCCGGACTAGCGGGGTTTGCTACCTACGAGCAGTACTTC,CASSSGLAGFATYEQYF,many,TRBJ2-7,TRBD2,TRBV7-2
TGTGCCAGCAGTCGAACAGGGGTATCGGGAGCCCCAGAAGAGACCCAGTACTTC,CASSRTGVSGAPEETQYF,many,TRBJ2-5,NA,TRBV12-3/TRBV12-4
TGTGCCAGCAGCCCCCCCGCAGGGGGCCGAGAGACCCAGTACTTC,CASSPPAGGRETQYF,many,TRBJ2-5,TRBD1,TRBV7-9
TGCAGTGCTAGAAATATAGGGGTCGAGCAGTACTTC,CSARNIGVEQYF,many,TRBJ2-7,NA,TRBV20-1
TGTGCCAGCAGTGAAAGAGTAAGAGAGACAGGGAACACTGAAGCTTTCTTT,CASSERVRETGNTEAFF,many,TRBJ1-1,NA,TRBV6-1
TGTGCCAGCAGCTCCGGACTAGCGGGGGGCCAGGTTGAGACCCAGTACTTC,CASSSGLAGGQVETQYF,many,TRBJ2-5,TRBD2,TRBV7-3
TGTGCCAGCATTGCGAGCGGACATTTCGCGAACACCGGGGAGCTGTTTTTT,CASIASGHFANTGELFF,many,TRBJ2-2,NA,TRBV6-2/TRBV6-3
TGCAGTGCTACGGGGGGAAACGAAGCTTTCTTT,CSATGGNEAFF,many,TRBJ1-1,NA,TRBV20-1
TGCGCCAGCAGCTTGGAAGCGGACACCTACTACGAGCAGTACTTC,CASSLEADTYYEQYF,many,TRBJ2-7,NA,TRBV5-1
TGTGCCAGCAGGGGGTTTCTGGGTGGCTACACCTTC,CASRGFLGGYTF,many,TRBJ1-2,NA,TRBV6-5
TGCGCCAGCAGTGCCCGACGAGGTTTAACTGAAGCTTTCTTT,CASSARRGLTEAFF,many,TRBJ1-1,NA,TRBV10-1
TGTGCTAGCAGCTTAGCCCCTTTTAGGGGTCAGAAGGGAGAGACCCAGTACTTC,CASSLAPFRGQKGETQYF,many,TRBJ2-5,NA,TRBV7-7
TGTGCCAGCAGTTACGGCTCGCGGTTAAGGCCCCAGCATTTT,CASSYGSRLRPQHF,many,TRBJ1-5,NA,TRBV6-2/TRBV6-3
TGTGCCAGCAGCCAAGGTGGTAGCGTCTCCTACGAGCAGTACTTC,CASSQGGSVSYEQYF,many,TRBJ2-7,NA,TRBV7-2
TGTGCCAGCAGTTTAGGGAGCTCCTATAATTCACCCCTCCACTTT,CASSLGSSYNSPLHF,many,TRBJ1-6,NA,TRBV12-3/TRBV12-4
TGCAGCGCCGGGGGTGACTTTGAGAGTTACGAGCAGTACTTC,CSAGGDFESYEQYF,NA,TRBJ2-7,NA,TRBV29-1